The table lists the clone carrying this T cell receptor (beta chain) with many counts. Its antigen is not identified. The CDR3 runs 13 residues. Germline V gene data show CDR1 as SNHLY and CDR2 as FYNNEI. Deletions cut 6 bases from V and 7 bases from J, with 13 bases between. These data come from a study of regulatory T cells in long-lasting Graves disease. Overall study context: Newly diagnosed Graves' patients had taken antithyroid drugs under 3 months. Overall study results and limits: Persistent Graves' patients possessed reduced TCR diversity relative to recently diagnosed ones. There were preferences for TRBV28, TRBJ1-2 and TRBJ2-5 in persistent disease. With 2,500 to 3,000 shared public clonotypes, persistent patients exceeded new patients, who shared just over 950.

Time point: newly diagnosed GD, antithyroid drugs for less than 3 months. After RNA was extracted from PBMCs, the TCR library was made from it. Building the TCR beta libraries relied on iRepertoire HTBI primers, and CDR3 regions underwent Arm-PCR. One entry per CDR3 protein results from TCRdb running MiXCR on the multiplex PCR reads. Of roughly 220,000 distinct CDR3 sequences detected, 18% appear once; the ten largest clones hold more than 20%. This TCR derives from a female donor with Graves disease. The chain employs TRBV2 and TRBJ1-5; perhaps TRBD1 as D (6 bases). Source: peripheral blood mononuclear cells (PBMCs), taken at new diagnosis, from a patient treated with antithyroid drugs. The CDR3 here is CASRLGGLQPQHF. The CDR3 region has the DNA TGTGCCAGCAGGCTAGGGGGTTTGCAGCCCCAGCATTTT.